A single sample is the source of the 25 T cell receptor beta chains below, sequenced in a study of cytomegalovirus exposure and HLA in healthy donors. The PCR had 60 Vbeta and 13 Jbeta primers. Method: immunoSEQ multiplex PCR; TCRdb's copy keeps in-frame clones and lacks some. This sample has 120,000 or so clones; around 78% occur once, and the top ten carry 15% to 25%. Specimen: PBMCs. Receptor source: a man younger than 35 in good health and CMV-seropositive.

The chain has TRBV13 and TRBJ2-5, with TRBD2 identical over 12 bases. CDR1 is PRHDT and CDR2 is FYEKMQ in the germline V gene (reference sequence). The V segment lost 4 bases and the J segment 4 bases; nucleotides outside the gene matches: 10. The CDR3 has 17 residues. In nucleotides, the CDR3 is TGTGCCAGCAGCTCGCTAGCGGGGGGGCCTTTATTAGAGACCCAGTACTTC. Protein sequence: CASSSLAGGPLLETQYF.

The chain employs TRBV30 and TRBJ1-2; no firm D call. Germline assignment: CDR1 GTSNPN and CDR2 SVGIG (reference sequence). Trimming left V 6 bases short and J 2 bases short, with 13 bases between. The CDR3 consists of 13 residues. The CDR3 loop is CACLEAANYGYTF. CDR3 sequence (DNA): TGTGCCTGTCTCGAGGCGGCGAACTATGGCTACACCTTC.

The CDR3 protein is CAWSSHPLRTGEGGYTF. The CDR3 nucleotides read TGTGCCTGGTCCTCACACCCCCTCCGGACAGGTGAGGGTGGCTACACCTTC. The chain couples TRBV30 to TRBJ1-2, with 7 positions matching TRBD1. Germline-derived CDR1 and CDR2 are GTSNPN and SVGIG (reference sequence). The CDR3 is made up of 17 amino acids. With 5 bases clipped from V and 7 bases from J, the junction kept 22 bases outside the gene matches.

This clone was detected only a few times. The rearrangement links TRBV10-3 to TRBJ2-2; D might be TRBD1 (6 bases). Germline CDR1 is ENHRY and CDR2 is SYGVKD. The V and J ends lost 2 bases and 0 bases respectively, with 13 bases between them. CDR3 length: 17 residues. The CDR3, as DNA: TGTGCCATCAGTGAGGCCCACAGGGTCACGAACACCGGGGAGCTGTTTTTT. It codes for CAISEAHRVTNTGELFF.

The rearrangement uses TRBV15 and TRBJ1-1; D is unclear. The germline gives CDR1 LNHNV, CDR2 YYDKDF (reference sequence). The CDR3 is made up of 13 amino acids. The germline V and J ends were trimmed by 2 bases and 3 bases, with 7 bases remaining between them. The CDR3 loop is CATSRSSYTEAFF. The CDR3 bases are TGTGCCACCAGCAGATCGTCGTACACTGAAGCTTTCTTT.

The chain uses TRBV29-1 and TRBJ1-1, with TRBD1 matching 9 bases. V lost 2 bases, J lost 3 bases, and 4 bases stayed unmatched. Germline assignment: CDR1 SQVTM and CDR2 ANQGSEA. The CDR3 consists of 14 residues. The CDR3 nucleotides are TGCAGCGTTGAACACAGGGGGCCTGACACTGAAGCTTTCTTT. Its translation: CSVEHRGPDTEAFF. The full variable domain, rest sourced from reference TRBV29-1 and TRBJ1-1, is SAVISQKPSRDICQRGTSLTIQCQVDSQVTMMFWYRQQPGQSLTLIATANQGSEATYESGFVIDKFPISRPNLTFSTLTVSNMSPEDSSIYLCSVEHRGPDTEAFFGQGTRLTVV.

In its sample, this clone was seen a few times. The J gene is TRBJ2-3, the V gene TRBV9; D not resolved. Trimming cost V 0 bases and J 0 bases, with 14 bases left between them. The germline V gene has CDR1 SGDLS and CDR2 YYNGEE. The CDR3 length is 17 residues. CDR3 protein: CASSVERELPSTDTQYF. As DNA, the CDR3 is TGTGCCAGCAGCGTAGAACGTGAACTCCCTAGCACAGATACGCAGTATTTT.

This clone has only a few counts. This chain joins TRBV2 and TRBJ1-1; D remains unclear. The germline CDR1 and CDR2 sequences are SNHLY and FYNNEI. The CDR3 is made up of 15 amino acids. Trimming removed 6 bases from V and 2 bases from J, with 16 bases in between. The CDR3 coding sequence is TGTGCCAGCAGAATTGACCCGGGATCCAACACTGAAGCTTTCTTT. Its translation: CASRIDPGSNTEAFF.

The V call is TRBV5-3, the J call TRBJ2-5, with 7 bases matching TRBD2. The J call is uncertain, as TRBJ2-7 better fits the DNA end. TRBV5-3 is an ORF; its function is uncertain. This CDR3 region has 14 residues. This CDR3 is CAREGLVEDCEQYF. CDR3 bases: TGTGCCAGAGAAGGACTAGTCGAGGACTGCGAGCAGTACTTC.

This clone is a singleton in its sample. The chain uses TRBV10-3 and TRBJ2-3; D gene ambiguous. This CDR3 has 13 amino acids. Germline V gene lookup returns CDR1 ENHRY and CDR2 SYGVKD. The V gene lost 4 bases and the J gene lost 6 bases, with 11 bases spanning the gap. The CDR3 spells CAISGVLRDTQYF. CDR3 nucleotides: TGTGCCATCAGTGGTGTACTACGGGATACGCAGTATTTT.

The rearrangement uses TRBV7-9 and TRBJ1-2; 7 bases map to TRBD1. The CDR3 is 13 amino acids. The germline V gene has CDR1 SEHNR and CDR2 FQNEAQ (reference sequence). V shed 5 bases, J shed 6 bases, and the junction held 6 bases outside the gene matches. DNA for the CDR3: TGTGCCAGCAGCCCCGGGACAGCAAATGGCTACACCTTC. It specifies CASSPGTANGYTF.

The chain recombines TRBV4-1 with TRBJ1-6, with D perhaps matching TRBD1 (6 bases). Germline values: CDR1 MGHRA, CDR2 YSYEKL. V dropped 4 bases and J dropped 15 bases, with 22 bases sitting between them. The CDR3 contains 15 residues. As DNA, the CDR3 is TGCGCCAGCAGCCTAATACAGGGCCCTGATTTTAACCTCCACTTT. Translated, it gives CASSLIQGPDFNLHF.

This chain uses TRBV6-6 with TRBJ1-5; 9 positions agree with TRBD1. The V and J ends lost 8 bases and 0 bases, in that order; junction bases with no gene match: 8. The germline V gene encodes CDR1 MNHNY and CDR2 SVGAGI (reference sequence). CDR3 length equals 16 residues. As DNA, the CDR3 is TGTGCCAGCGTGGCACGGGACAGGGATAGCAATCAGCCCCAGCATTTT. Protein sequence: CASVARDRDSNQPQHF.

The chain couples TRBV5-1 to TRBJ2-2; 12 bases fit TRBD2. Per the germline V gene, CDR1 is SGHRS and CDR2 is YFSETQ. V lost 3 bases, J lost 6 bases, and 9 bases stayed unmatched. This CDR3 has 17 residues. The DNA of the CDR3 is TGCGCCAGCAGCTCACTAGCGGGGGGCCCTCTGGCCGGGGAGCTGTTTTTT. Its translation: CASSSLAGGPLAGELFF.

The chain uses TRBV6-5 and TRBJ1-2; a possible D gene is TRBD1 (5 bases). V was cut by 0 bases and J by 8 bases, with 10 bases left in between. CDR1 MNHEY and CDR2 SVGAGI come from the germline V gene. The CDR3 contains 13 residues. The CDR3 DNA reads TGTGCCAGCAGTTACTCTGGGGGGAGCGGCTACACCTTC. Translated, it gives CASSYSGGSGYTF.

This clone was detected only a few times. The chain uses TRBV4-1 and TRBJ2-1; possible D gene TRBD1, 5 bases. With 5 bases removed from V and 1 base from J, the gap between germline ends came to 12 bases. The germline CDR1 and CDR2 sequences are MGHRA and YSYEKL. The CDR3 loop spans 15 amino acids. The CDR3 loop reads CASSTEQESYNEQFF. CDR3 in DNA: TGCGCCAGCAGCACGGAACAGGAGTCCTACAATGAGCAGTTCTTC.

V and J are TRBV6-5 and TRBJ2-2; possibly TRBD1 for D (5 bases). Germline V gene data show CDR1 as MNHEY and CDR2 as SVGAGI. Trimming shortened V by 8 bases and J by 7 bases, and 11 bases separated the two germline ends. The CDR3 totals 12 residues. CDR3 sequence: CASVRGGGELFF. The CDR3 DNA is TGTGCCAGCGTTAGGGGCGGCGGGGAGCTGTTTTTT.

The chain has TRBV7-9 and TRBJ2-1; TRBD2 aligns across 14 bases. Trimming at V came to 7 bases and at J to 8 bases, leaving 4 bases not matched to a gene. The CDR3 runs to 14 residues. Germline CDR1 SEHNR, CDR2 FQNEAQ (reference sequence). The CDR3 coding sequence is TGTGCCAGCACAGGACTAGCGGGGGGCTATGAGCAGTTCTTC. Its translation: CASTGLAGGYEQFF.

The chain joins TRBV25-1 to TRBJ2-7, with 9 bases lining up with TRBD1. The V segment lost 4 bases and the J segment 4 bases; nucleotides outside the gene matches: 11. The germline gives CDR1 MGHDK, CDR2 SYGVNS. This CDR3 has 16 residues. CDR3 loop: CASSGPFGTGIYEQYF. Written as DNA, the CDR3 is TGTGCCAGCAGTGGCCCCTTCGGGACAGGGATTTACGAGCAGTACTTC.

V is TRBV10-3 and J is TRBJ1-5, with 8 nucleotides matching TRBD1. Germline loops: CDR1 ENHRY, CDR2 SYGVKD. The CDR3 extends over 15 amino acids. Trimming at V came to 5 bases and at J to 11 bases, leaving 14 bases not matched to a gene. CDR3 in DNA: TGTGCCATCAGTCAAACTGGACAGGGTATATCAGCCCAGCATTTT. It is translated as CAISQTGQGISAQHF.

The chain joins TRBV28 to TRBJ1-6; D remains unclear. Germline V gene sequence: CDR1 MDHEN, CDR2 SYDVKM. Deletions cut 6 bases from V and 7 bases from J, with 4 bases between. This CDR3 is 11 amino acids long. CDR3: CASSSNSPLHF. CDR3 nucleotide sequence: TGTGCCAGCAGCTCCAATTCACCCCTCCACTTT.

The CDR3 is CASSFQNNYEQYF. The CDR3 nucleotides are TGTGCCAGCAGCTTCCAAAACAACTACGAGCAGTACTTC. The V gene is TRBV7-9, the J gene TRBJ2-7; D is unresolved. The CDR3 sequence is 13 residues long. The germline V and J ends were trimmed by 3 bases and 3 bases, with 9 bases remaining between them. Germline V lookup: CDR1 SEHNR, CDR2 FQNEAQ (reference sequence).

The V gene is TRBV28, the J gene TRBJ1-5; D not certain. With 1 base removed from V and 0 bases from J, the gap between germline ends came to 7 bases. Germline CDR1 MDHEN, CDR2 SYDVKM. The CDR3 is 15 amino acids. CDR3 in amino acids: CASSLSTDSNQPQHF. The CDR3 DNA reads as TGTGCCAGCAGTTTATCAACAGATAGCAATCAGCCCCAGCATTTT.

This sequence joins TRBV30 and TRBJ2-4, with D maybe TRBD1 (5 bases). V gave up 3 bases and J gave up 0 bases, with 12 bases separating them. Per germline, CDR1 GTSNPN and CDR2 SVGIG (reference sequence). The CDR3 runs 15 residues. The CDR3 bases are TGTGCCTGGAGCGAAGACAGTTTAGCCAAAAACATTCAGTACTTC. Encoded protein: CAWSEDSLAKNIQYF.

In nucleotides, the CDR3 is TGTGCCAGCAGCAAGGCTGGACGGGACTACGAGCAGTACTTC. It is translated as CASSKAGRDYEQYF. The genes are TRBV7-9 and TRBJ2-7; D might be TRBD2 (5 bases). The germline CDR1 and CDR2 sequences are SEHNR and FQNEAQ (reference sequence). V was shortened by 5 bases and J by 3 bases, with 14 bases between the two germline ends. The CDR3 spans 14 residues.